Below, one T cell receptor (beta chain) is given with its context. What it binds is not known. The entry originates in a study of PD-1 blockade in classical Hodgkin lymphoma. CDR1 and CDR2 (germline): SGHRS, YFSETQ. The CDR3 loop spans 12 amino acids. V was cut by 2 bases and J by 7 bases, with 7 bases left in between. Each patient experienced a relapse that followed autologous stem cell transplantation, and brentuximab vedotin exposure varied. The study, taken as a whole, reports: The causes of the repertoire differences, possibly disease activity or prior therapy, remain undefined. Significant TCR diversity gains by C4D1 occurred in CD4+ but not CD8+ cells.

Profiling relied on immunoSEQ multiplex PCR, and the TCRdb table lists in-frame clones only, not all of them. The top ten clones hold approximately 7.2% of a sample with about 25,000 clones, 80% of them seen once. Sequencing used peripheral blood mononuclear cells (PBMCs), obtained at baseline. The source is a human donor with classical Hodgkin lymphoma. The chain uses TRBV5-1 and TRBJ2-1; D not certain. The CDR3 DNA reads TGCGCCAGCAGCTTTCCAGGAAATGAGCAGTTCTTC. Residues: CASSFPGNEQFF.